This T cell receptor (beta chain) was documented in a study of early T cells in non-severe SARS-CoV-2 infection. Attachment of unique molecular identifiers was made to individual cDNA molecules. From the 5' RACE reads, TCRdb called clonotypes with MiXCR, one entry per CDR3 protein. The sample has 100,000 to 120,000 distinct CDR3 sequences, 12% seen once; the top ten hold approximately 3.1%. A word on this clonotype: A much more abundant neighbour one base away suggests this may be a read error.

The length of the CDR3 is 14 residues. Germline CDR1 and CDR2: MNHNY and SVGAGI (reference sequence). The receptor was derived from an adult who was a healthcare worker with PCR-confirmed SARS-CoV-2 infection or an uninfected control (not recorded which). Source material: whole blood. The J gene is TRBJ1-1, the V gene TRBV6-6; tentative D call: TRBD1 (6 bases). The CDR3 sequence: CANSPRGRDTEAFF. CDR3 coding DNA: TGTGCCAACAGTCCCCGGGGGCGCGACACTGAAGCTTTCTTT.